Listed below are T cell receptor beta chains from one sample, sequenced in a study of T cell responses to AZD1222 COVID-19 vaccine. The method was immunoSEQ multiplex PCR; TCRdb's version includes in-frame clones alone and lacks a portion of them. The profile covers roughly 55,000 clones, with about 90% appearing a single time and approximately 4.1% taken by the ten largest. The sequenced sample was peripheral blood, obtained on day 0 of AZD1222 vaccination. The receptors here all came from an adult in good health. Both conserved end residues are part of each CDR3. The D gene is left open where the match is weak. Clone sizes are given selectively: once, few, many, or a class where the clone is expanded.

cdr3_nt cdr3_aa d_call j_call v_call cdr3_length clone_size
TGTGCCAGCGGGAAGGGGTCAGAAGCTTTCTTT CASGKGSEAFF . TRBJ1-1 TRBV12-3/TRBV12-4 11 few
TGTGCCAGTAGTACCAATACACAGACAGGGTGGGCCTTGAACACCGGGGAGCTGTTTTTT CASSTNTQTGWALNTGELFF TRBD1 TRBJ2-2 TRBV19 20 .
TGTGCCAGCAGCGACTCGACAGGAAACTTTAACTATGGCTACACCTTC CASSDSTGNFNYGYTF . TRBJ1-2 TRBV5-4 16 once
TGTGCCAGCAGCTTAGCCCCTGGGGATACGCAGTATTTT CASSLAPGDTQYF . TRBJ2-3 TRBV7-6 13 .
TGTGCCAGCAGCTTAACGGCGGGCGGTTGGGAGCTGTTTTTT CASSLTAGGWELFF . TRBJ2-2 TRBV7-3 14 .
TGCGCCAGCAGCCAGGGCCGCACCTACGAGCAGTACTTC CASSQGRTYEQYF . TRBJ2-7 TRBV4-3 13 .
TGTGCCAGCAGACCATCCCGGGACATTAACACTGAAGCTTTCTTT CASRPSRDINTEAFF . TRBJ1-1 TRBV7-3 15 .
TGTGCCAGCTCACCGAAGACAGGGGAGGACGAGCAGTACTTC CASSPKTGEDEQYF TRBD1 TRBJ2-7 TRBV18 14 once
TGCGCCAGCAGCTCCAGATTGACTAGCGGGGCACGGGAGCTGTTTTTT CASSSRLTSGARELFF TRBD2 TRBJ2-2 TRBV5-1 16 .
TGTGCCAGCAATGGCAGGCAAGGGCAAGAGACCCAGTACTTC CASNGRQGQETQYF . TRBJ2-5 TRBV11-1 14 .
TGCGCCAGCAGCTCGGACCGAAACACCATATATTTT CASSSDRNTIYF . TRBJ1-3 TRBV5-1 12 .
TGTGCCAGCAGTTACGTCCGGGACGGTGAAGCTTTCTTT CASSYVRDGEAFF . TRBJ1-1 TRBV6-2/TRBV6-3 13 .
TGCGCCAGCAGCTTGGCGCCAGGGGCCAGGGGAGAGACCCAGTACTTC CASSLAPGARGETQYF . TRBJ2-5 TRBV5-1 16 .
TGCGCCAGCAGCCAGGACAATAGCAATCAGCCCCAGCATTTT CASSQDNSNQPQHF . TRBJ1-5 TRBV4-3 14 .
TGCGCCAGCAGCCAAGGGTCCGGGGGCCGTTACGAGCAGTACTTC CASSQGSGGRYEQYF . TRBJ2-7 TRBV4-3 15 once
TGTGCCAGCAGTTCATCCGGGGGGATTGAAGCTTTCTTT CASSSSGGIEAFF . TRBJ1-1 TRBV28 13 once
TGTGCCAGCAGCCAAGTGAGGGCATCTGAAGCTTTCTTT CASSQVRASEAFF . TRBJ1-1 TRBV3-1/TRBV3-2 13 .
TGTGCCAGTACCGCGAGGGCAGGGTGGGGGATGGCTGAAGCTTTCTTT CASTARAGWGMAEAFF . TRBJ1-1 TRBV7-9 16 .
TGTGCCAGCAGCTTAGGGACCACAGGGGGCAATCAGCCCCAGCATTTT CASSLGTTGGNQPQHF TRBD1 TRBJ1-5 TRBV11-2 16 .
TGTGCCAGCTCCCTCGGGGCAGGGCTCGCTGGCTACACCTTC CASSLGAGLAGYTF . TRBJ1-2 TRBV7-9 14 .
TGTGCCAGCAGTCTCAGGGGAGGCGGCACAGATACGCAGTATTTT CASSLRGGGTDTQYF . TRBJ2-3 TRBV6-5 15 once
TGTGCCAGTAGTATTGAAACAGGGGTGGCTGAAGCTTTCTTT CASSIETGVAEAFF TRBD1 TRBJ1-1 TRBV19 14 .
TGTGCCAGCAGCATCGGGGGAGCCCTACAGGTCTATGGCTACACCTTC CASSIGGALQVYGYTF . TRBJ1-2 TRBV27 16 few
TGTGCCAGTAGTATAGGAGGCCCCTTTGAAGCTTTCTTT CASSIGGPFEAFF . TRBJ1-1 TRBV19 13 .
TGTGCCAGCAGCTTTAATGGGAATTCACCCCTCCACTTT CASSFNGNSPLHF . TRBJ1-6 TRBV11-2 13 .
TGTGCCAGTAGGGACCCGAGCTCCTATAATTCACCCCTCCACTTT CASRDPSSYNSPLHF . TRBJ1-6 TRBV19 15 .
TGCGCCAGCAGCTGGGGGCAACAGGGTCAAACTGACGAGCAGTACTTC CASSWGQQGQTDEQYF . TRBJ2-7 TRBV5-1 16 .
TGTGCCAGCAGGCAGGGGAATTCACCCCTCCACTTT CASRQGNSPLHF . TRBJ1-6 TRBV28 12 .
TGCGCCAGCAGCCAAGACTATGGGTCGATCTACGAGCAGTACTTC CASSQDYGSIYEQYF . TRBJ2-7 TRBV4-1 15 once
TGTGCCAGCTCACCCGTAGGACAGGGGGCAAGTCAGCCCCAGCATTTT CASSPVGQGASQPQHF TRBD1 TRBJ1-5 TRBV18 16 .
TGCGCCAGCAGCCAAGACAGGCCGGGGTACGAGCAGTACTTC CASSQDRPGYEQYF . TRBJ2-7 TRBV4-1 14 once
TGTGCCAGCAGCCTGGGGGGGGGCCATCAGCCCCAGCATTTT CASSLGGGHQPQHF . TRBJ1-5 TRBV6-2/TRBV6-3 14 .
TGCAGCGTTGTGGGACCGGCAACCTACGAGCAGTACTTC CSVVGPATYEQYF . TRBJ2-7 TRBV29-1 13 .
TGCAGCGTTGATACCGGGACAGGGGGCTCCTACGAGCAGTACTTC CSVDTGTGGSYEQYF TRBD1 TRBJ2-7 TRBV29-1 15 .
TGTGCCAGCAGCTCAGTAAGGACGGGGGCCCGCCAAGATACGCAGTATTTT CASSSVRTGARQDTQYF . TRBJ2-3 TRBV11-2 17 .
TGTGCCAGCAGCTTGGAAGGGATCACTGAAGCTTTCTTT CASSLEGITEAFF . TRBJ1-1 TRBV5-6 13 .
TGTGCCTGGAGTGTAATCCCAAGGGGGGCAGGGTTCTACGAGCAGTACTTC CAWSVIPRGAGFYEQYF . TRBJ2-7 TRBV30 17 .
TGTGCCAGCAGTTTCGGGACAGGGACCTACGAGCAGTACTTC CASSFGTGTYEQYF TRBD1 TRBJ2-7 TRBV6-6 14 .
TGTGCCAGCAGCCAGGGGCGGGGGGGCGCGCAGTATTTT CASSQGRGGAQYF TRBD2 TRBJ2-3 TRBV4-2 13 .
TGTGCCAGCAGCGGCAAAAGGAGGCAGGGTAGCAATCAGCCCCAGCATTTT CASSGKRRQGSNQPQHF . TRBJ1-5 TRBV7-3 17 once
TGTGCCAGCAGCCCCCGGCAGGAGTCTGAAGCTTTCTTT CASSPRQESEAFF . TRBJ1-1 TRBV7-9 13 .
TGTGCCAGCAGTTTAGGGGGGGCTCAGACCCAGTACTTC CASSLGGAQTQYF . TRBJ2-5 TRBV12-3/TRBV12-4 13 .
TGTGCCAGCAGTTCGGACAGGGGCTATGGCTACACCTTC CASSSDRGYGYTF TRBD1 TRBJ1-2 TRBV6-5 13 once
TGTGCCAGCAGCCAAGATTGGGGGACTAGCGGGGAGACCCAGTACTTC CASSQDWGTSGETQYF TRBD2 TRBJ2-5 TRBV4-2 16 .
TGTGCCATCAGTGAGTCGGGAGGGTTCGGGACTGAAGCTTTCTTT CAISESGGFGTEAFF . TRBJ1-1 TRBV10-3 15 few
TGTGCCAGCAGTGACGCCTTAGGGACAGCCCGGGAGCAGTACTTC CASSDALGTAREQYF TRBD1 TRBJ2-7 TRBV6-1 15 few
TGTGCCAGCAGCTTGACTAGCGGGGTGTCACAAGAGACCCAGTACTTC CASSLTSGVSQETQYF TRBD2 TRBJ2-5 TRBV7-2 16 .
TGCGCCAGCAGCCAAGACGGCGGGCTTGAAGCTTTCTTT CASSQDGGLEAFF . TRBJ1-1 TRBV4-3 13 .
TGTGCCAGCTCACCCCCACCGGGGGGGTCGACTGAAGCTTTCTTT CASSPPPGGSTEAFF . TRBJ1-1 TRBV18 15 few
TGTGCCAGCTCACAGGCAGGGGGCAGCGTAAATGAGCAGTTCTTC CASSQAGGSVNEQFF TRBD1 TRBJ2-1 TRBV18 15 .
TGTGCCTGGAGTGTTATCCGGTTATCCGGTCCTGGAAACACCATATATTTT CAWSVIRLSGPGNTIYF . TRBJ1-3 TRBV30 17 .